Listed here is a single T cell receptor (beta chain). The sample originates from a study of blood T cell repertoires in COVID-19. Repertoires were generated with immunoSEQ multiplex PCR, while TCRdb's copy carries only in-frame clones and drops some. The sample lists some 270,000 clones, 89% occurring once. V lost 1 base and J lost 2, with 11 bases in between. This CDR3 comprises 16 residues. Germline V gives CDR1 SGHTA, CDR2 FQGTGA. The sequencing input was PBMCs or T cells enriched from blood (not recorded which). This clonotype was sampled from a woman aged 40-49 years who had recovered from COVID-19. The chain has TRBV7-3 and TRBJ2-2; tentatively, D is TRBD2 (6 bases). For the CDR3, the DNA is TGTGCCAGCAGCTTAAGGGTGGGACTTAACACCGGGGAGCTGTTTTTT. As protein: CASSLRVGLNTGELFF.